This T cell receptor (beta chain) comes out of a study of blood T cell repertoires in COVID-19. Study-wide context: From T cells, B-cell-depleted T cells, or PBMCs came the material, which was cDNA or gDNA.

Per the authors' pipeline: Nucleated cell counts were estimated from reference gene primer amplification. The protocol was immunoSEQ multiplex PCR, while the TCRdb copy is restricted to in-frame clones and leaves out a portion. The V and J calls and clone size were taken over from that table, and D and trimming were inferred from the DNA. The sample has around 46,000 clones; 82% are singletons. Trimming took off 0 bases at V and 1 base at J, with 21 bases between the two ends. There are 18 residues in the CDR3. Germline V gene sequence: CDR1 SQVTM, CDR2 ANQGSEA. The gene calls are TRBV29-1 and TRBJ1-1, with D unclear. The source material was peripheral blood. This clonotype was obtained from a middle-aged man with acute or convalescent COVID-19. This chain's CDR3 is CSVEDPRGVVKWNTEAFF. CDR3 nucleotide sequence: TGCAGCGTTGAAGATCCCCGGGGAGTTGTGAAGTGGAACACTGAAGCTTTCTTT.